This T cell receptor (beta chain) originates from a study of T cells after somatic rescue of genetic block. Clones were read by immunoSEQ multiplex PCR, and TCRdb kept only the in-frame ones, dropping some. The sample has roughly 11,000 clones; less than 85% are singletons. The CDR3 consists of 14 residues. In germline, CDR1 is MNHEY, CDR2 SMNVEV (reference sequence). V is TRBV27 and J is TRBJ2-5; D gene uncertain. The end of the DNA fits TRBJ2-7 better, so the J call may be wrong. Sequenced material: peripheral blood mononuclear cells (PBMCs). The receptor was derived from a boy between 10 and 17 years old. CDR3 in amino acids: CATISPQRAYEQYF. As DNA, the CDR3 is TGTGCCACCATTTCCCCCCAGCGTGCCTACGAGCAGTACTTC.